The 30 T cell receptor beta chains given below trace back to one sample, sequenced in a study of Ad26.COV2.S vaccination and SARS-CoV-2 variants. Clones were read by immunoSEQ multiplex PCR, and TCRdb kept only the in-frame ones, dropping some. Of hundreds of thousands of clones listed, roughly 90% were seen once; the top ten hold 9% to 15%. The treatment: approximately 18 received Ad26.COV2.S at low or high dose, single or two shots; about 5 received placebo; per-sample allocation not given. Sampling occurred on day 63 after the first vaccine or placebo injection. The input for sequencing was peripheral blood, taken in a trial of Ad26.COV2.S vaccine versus placebo. The receptors originated from a person aged 18-65 years who received the Ad26.COV2.S COVID-19 vaccine or a placebo.

The CDR3 DNA reads TGTGCCACCAGCAGACGGGAGAGCTCTGGAAACACCATATATTTT. This codes for CATSRRESSGNTIYF. The chain is built from TRBV15 and TRBJ1-3; D unclear. The germline V gene encodes CDR1 LNHNV and CDR2 YYDKDF (reference sequence). CDR3 length equals 15 residues. The V gene lost 2 bases and the J gene lost 0 bases, with 8 bases spanning the gap.

The chain links TRBV4-1 to TRBJ2-2, with a possible D match to TRBD2 (7 bases). This CDR3 spans 15 amino acids. CDR1 is MGHRA, CDR2 YSYEKL, per germline. V lost 5 bases and J lost 0, with 10 bases in between. Here the CDR3 reads CASSREGANTGELFF. CDR3 sequence (DNA): TGCGCCAGCAGCAGGGAGGGGGCGAACACCGGGGAGCTGTTTTTT.

The rearrangement links TRBV2 to TRBJ1-2, with 7 bases fitting TRBD1. The length of the CDR3 is 13 residues. V was clipped by 8 bases and J by 5 bases; unmatched bases: 8. Germline CDR1 SNHLY, CDR2 FYNNEI. The CDR3 DNA reads TGTGCCAGCGGAAGACAGGGCTCGTATGGCTACACCTTC. It translates to CASGRQGSYGYTF.

The chain joins TRBV20-1 to TRBJ1-1, with TRBD1 as a possible D gene (5 bases). The CDR3 runs to 14 residues. V was pared by 3 bases and J by 0 bases, with 11 bases between. Per the germline V gene, CDR1 is DFQATT and CDR2 is SNEGSKA (reference sequence). CDR3 residues: CSASRGGMNTEAFF. Here the CDR3 DNA reads TGCAGTGCTAGTAGGGGTGGGATGAACACTGAAGCTTTCTTT.

The chain links TRBV7-9 to TRBJ2-3; TRBD2 matches 9 bases. This CDR3 has 15 amino acids. The V gene end was trimmed by 4 bases and the J gene end by 2 bases; junction bases not matched to a gene: 4. CDR1 SEHNR and CDR2 FQNEAQ come from the germline V gene (reference sequence). Here the CDR3 reads CASSSSGKNTDTQYF. Here the CDR3 DNA reads TGTGCCAGCAGCTCTAGCGGGAAAAACACAGATACGCAGTATTTT.

V and J are TRBV12-5 and TRBJ2-7; TRBD2 agrees at 7 bases. The V gene's germline CDR1 is LGHNT and CDR2 FRNRAP. The CDR3 is 16 residues long. V shed 3 bases and J 3 bases; nucleotides not matched to a gene: 11. CDR3: CASGLRGAKRDYEQYF. The CDR3 DNA sequence: TGTGCTAGTGGTTTAAGAGGGGCTAAGCGGGACTACGAGCAGTACTTC.

This clone was seen once. J is TRBJ2-1 and V is TRBV9; no reliable D call. Germline CDR1 and CDR2: SGDLS and YYNGEE. V dropped 1 base and J dropped 9 bases, with 17 bases sitting between them. The CDR3 contains 15 residues. The CDR3 sequence is CASSVIGSGWGEQFF. CDR3 nucleotide sequence: TGTGCCAGCAGCGTAATAGGATCCGGGTGGGGTGAGCAGTTCTTC.

This chain connects TRBV28 to TRBJ1-6; a weak D match, TRBD1 (5 bases). The V gene lost 8 bases and the J gene lost 5 bases, with 10 bases spanning the gap. Germline V gene sequence: CDR1 MDHEN, CDR2 SYDVKM. CDR3 size: 13 residues. In DNA, the CDR3 is TGTGCCAGCGGAGGGGTAAATAATTCACCCCTCCACTTT. As protein: CASGGVNNSPLHF.

V and J are TRBV28 and TRBJ1-1, with D tentatively TRBD1 (5 bases). The V gene lost 6 bases and the J gene lost 0 bases, with 14 bases spanning the gap. The CDR3 length is 15 residues. Germline lookup yields CDR1 MDHEN and CDR2 SYDVKM. CDR3 sequence: CASRGRTTLNTEAFF. The CDR3 DNA follows: TGTGCCAGCAGGGGACGGACGACATTGAACACTGAAGCTTTCTTT.

V is TRBV28 and J is TRBJ1-5; 8 bases match TRBD1. V shed 8 bases and J 4 bases; nucleotides not matched to a gene: 1. CDR3 length: 12 amino acids. Looked up from germline, CDR1 is MDHEN and CDR2 is SYDVKM. The CDR3 sequence: CASRQGNQPQHF. The DNA for the CDR3 is TGTGCCAGCCGACAGGGGAATCAGCCCCAGCATTTT.

The chain couples TRBV4-3 to TRBJ2-2, with a possible D match to TRBD1 (6 bases). This CDR3 is 16 amino acids long. From germline, CDR1 is LGHNA and CDR2 YSLEER. The germline V and J ends were trimmed by 3 bases and 0 bases, with 11 bases remaining between them. The chain's CDR3 is CASSQRTVTNTGELFF. CDR3 sequence (DNA): TGCGCCAGCAGCCAGCGGACAGTCACGAACACCGGGGAGCTGTTTTTT.

V gene TRBV19 combines with J gene TRBJ2-6; 10 positions agree with TRBD1. Germline V CDR1 and CDR2: LNHDA, SQIVND (reference sequence). V gave up 7 bases and J gave up 1 base; unmatched junction bases: 7. The CDR3 sequence is 17 residues long. The CDR3 bases are TGTGCCAGTATTTCGACAGGGGGCGTTTCTGGGGCCAACGTCCTGACTTTC. It is translated as CASISTGGVSGANVLTF.

The V gene is TRBV7-9, the J gene TRBJ1-5; 7 bases agree with TRBD1. The germline CDR1 and CDR2 sequences are SEHNR and FQNEAQ (reference sequence). V lost 2 bases and J lost 4; bases outside the gene matches: 2. The CDR3 runs to 14 residues. CDR3 protein: CASSLTGVNQPQHF. The CDR3 coding sequence is TGTGCCAGCAGCTTAACAGGGGTGAATCAGCCCCAGCATTTT.

On this clone: At one boundary the junction diverges from the germline segment, which might be a read error. The genes are TRBV25-1 and TRBJ2-3, with a tentative D call TRBD2 (5 bases). The CDR3 contains 17 residues. Germline CDR1 and CDR2: MGHDK and SYGVNS. The CDR3 coding sequence is TGTGCCAGCAGTGAATATTCGAGGGAAAGGGTCACAGTTACGCAGTATTTT. Translated: CASSEYSRERVTVTQYF.

The CDR3 reads CSASNEAEKNSPLHF. CDR3 DNA: TGCAGTGCTAGTAACGAGGCTGAGAAGAATTCACCCCTCCACTTT. The chain links TRBV20-1 to TRBJ1-6; D gene uncertain. The CDR3 consists of 15 residues. In germline, CDR1 is DFQATT, CDR2 SNEGSKA (reference sequence). Trimming removed 3 bases at V and 7 bases at J, with 16 bases between.

V is TRBV5-8 and J is TRBJ2-1, with D perhaps matching TRBD1 or TRBD2 (5 bases each). The V gene's germline CDR1 is SGHTS and CDR2 YDEGEE. V lost 2 bases, J lost 7 bases, and 16 bases lay in between. The CDR3 has 15 residues. The CDR3 region has the DNA TGTGCCAGCAGCTTCAGAGGGGTGAGGCGGAATGAGCAGTTCTTC. This encodes CASSFRGVRRNEQFF.

The rearrangement links TRBV7-2 to TRBJ2-4, with a weak D call TRBD1 (5 bases). Looked up from germline, CDR1 is SGHTA and CDR2 is FQGNSA. The CDR3 consists of 15 residues. V was trimmed by 5 bases and J by 2 bases, leaving 13 bases between them. As DNA, the CDR3 is TGTGCCAGCAGCCCCGGAGACAGACCCAAAAACATTCAGTACTTC. Translating gives CASSPGDRPKNIQYF.

This rearrangement joins TRBV28 to TRBJ1-1; unclear D gene. The CDR3 spans 12 residues. Germline assignment: CDR1 MDHEN and CDR2 SYDVKM. V lost 6 bases and J lost 4, with 9 bases in between. CDR3 loop: CASRPPSTEAFF. The CDR3 region has the DNA TGTGCCAGCAGGCCACCTAGCACTGAAGCTTTCTTT. The whole variable domain, remainder taken from reference TRBV28 and TRBJ1-1, is DVKVTQSSRYLVKRTGEKVFLECVQDMDHENMFWYRQDPGLGLRLIYFSYDVKMKEKGDIPEGYSVSREKKERFSLILESASTNQTSMYLCASRPPSTEAFFGQGTRLTVV.

V and J are TRBV3-1 (or the pseudogene TRBV3-2) and TRBJ1-2; possible D gene TRBD1, 6 bases. Germline CDR1 LGHDT, CDR2 YNNKEL (reference sequence). The CDR3 totals 13 residues. Trimming removed 6 bases at V and 6 bases at J, with 14 bases between. The CDR3: CASRPTGFNGYTF. CDR3 coding DNA: TGTGCCAGCAGACCGACAGGTTTTAATGGCTACACCTTC.

The genes are TRBV4-1 and TRBJ2-7; 10 bases fit TRBD2. This CDR3 is 16 amino acids long. Germline V lookup: CDR1 MGHRA, CDR2 YSYEKL. J was trimmed by 7 bases and V by 4 bases; bases with no gene match: 13. As DNA, the CDR3 is TGCGCCAGCAGCCCAAGTTACCTAGCGGGAGATGGTGAGCAGTACTTC. Translation: CASSPSYLAGDGEQYF.

The chain couples TRBV18 to TRBJ2-5; a possible D gene is TRBD2 (5 bases). Trimming stripped 2 bases from V and 4 bases from J, with 11 bases between. CDR1 and CDR2 from the germline V gene are KGHSH and LQKENI. CDR3 length equals 14 residues. CDR3 region: CASSPEGSRETQYF. The CDR3 region has the DNA TGTGCCAGCTCACCAGAAGGGAGTAGAGAGACCCAGTACTTC.

The V gene is TRBV5-5, the J gene TRBJ1-5, with D possibly being TRBD1 (5 bases). The CDR3 contains 14 residues. V lost 4 bases to trimming and J lost 7 bases, with 15 bases between them. Looked up from germline, CDR1 is SGHKS and CDR2 is YYEKEE (reference sequence). The CDR3 sequence: CASSLEGPRQPQHF. The DNA for the CDR3 is TGTGCCAGCAGCCTAGAGGGGCCAAGGCAGCCCCAGCATTTT.

The genes are TRBV7-9 and TRBJ1-1, with a possible D match to TRBD1 (6 bases). V was cut by 1 base and J by 2 bases, with 8 bases left in between. CDR3 size: 14 residues. Germline V CDR1 and CDR2: SEHNR, FQNEAQ (reference sequence). Here the CDR3 reads CASSLVRGNTEAFF. In DNA form, the CDR3 reads TGTGCCAGCAGCTTAGTCAGGGGTAACACTGAAGCTTTCTTT.

The J gene is TRBJ1-5, the V gene TRBV7-2; TRBD1 aligns across 8 bases. With V trimmed by 5 bases and J by 4 bases, 7 bases remained unmatched. The CDR3 is made up of 15 amino acids. Germline CDR1 reads SGHTA; CDR2 reads FQGNSA. The CDR3 region is CASSLTGGGNQPQHF. For the CDR3, the DNA is TGTGCCAGCAGCCTTACAGGGGGAGGTAATCAGCCCCAGCATTTT. The whole variable domain, remainder taken from reference TRBV7-2 and TRBJ1-5, is GAGVSQSPSNKVTEKGKDVELRCDPISGHTALYWYRQSLGQGLEFLIYFQGNSAPDKSGLPSDRFSAERTGGSVSTLTIQRTQQEDSAVYLCASSLTGGGNQPQHFGDGTRLSIL.

V and J are TRBV11-2 and TRBJ2-1, with 9 positions matching TRBD2. V shed 5 bases and J 4 bases; nucleotides not matched to a gene: 6. Germline assignment: CDR1 SGHAT and CDR2 FQNNGV. This CDR3 is 15 amino acids long. CDR3 sequence (DNA): TGTGCCAGCAGCCTCCCGACTAGCGGTTACAATGAGCAGTTCTTC. This sequence encodes CASSLPTSGYNEQFF.

This chain links TRBV4-1 with TRBJ2-7; a weak D match, TRBD1 (5 bases). Germline V gene data show CDR1 as MGHRA and CDR2 as YSYEKL. The V end was cut by 8 bases, the J end by 0 bases, with 14 bases between. The CDR3 covers 14 residues. CDR3 amino acids: CASGPPDNSYEQYF. Written as DNA, the CDR3 is TGCGCCAGCGGCCCCCCGGACAACTCCTACGAGCAGTACTTC.

The V gene is TRBV28, the J gene TRBJ1-3; no definite D call. CDR1 MDHEN and CDR2 SYDVKM come from the germline V gene. The V end was cut by 5 bases, the J end by 2 bases, with 10 bases between. This CDR3 has 14 residues. The CDR3 nucleotides read TGTGCCAGCAGTCTATCAGATACTGGAAACACCATATATTTT. Encoded protein: CASSLSDTGNTIYF.

J is TRBJ2-5 and V is TRBV18; D not certain. Trimming took 3 bases from V and 5 from J, leaving 10 bases between them. The CDR3 is made up of 13 amino acids. From germline, CDR1 is KGHSH and CDR2 LQKENI. The CDR3: CASSPGPRETQYF. The CDR3 nucleotides read TGTGCCAGCTCACCCGGACCCCGGGAGACCCAGTACTTC.

The rearrangement uses TRBV5-4 and TRBJ2-7; 9 positions agree with TRBD2. This CDR3 is 17 amino acids long. Germline-derived CDR1 and CDR2 are SGHNT and YYREEE (reference sequence). The junction had 9 bases not matched to a gene; V was cut back by 2 bases and J by 0 bases. CDR3 residues: CASSFRWAGGTSYEQYF. In nucleotides, the CDR3 is TGTGCCAGCAGCTTCCGGTGGGCGGGAGGGACCTCCTACGAGCAGTACTTC.

V gene TRBV11-2 combines with J gene TRBJ2-1; 8 bases match TRBD2. Germline CDR1 SGHAT, CDR2 FQNNGV. The CDR3 runs to 15 residues. The trim removed 3 bases at V and 4 bases at J, leaving 5 bases unmatched. CDR3 amino acids: CASSFSRGEYNEQFF. In nucleotides, the CDR3 is TGTGCCAGCAGCTTTTCGCGGGGGGAGTACAATGAGCAGTTCTTC.